Each of the 3 T cell receptor beta chains below was sequenced from the same sample in a study of control samples from healthy donors and cancer patients. The repertoire was sequenced with immunoSEQ multiplex PCR; TCRdb's copy has only in-frame clones and lacks some. This sample has 400,000 to 450,000 clones, with around nine tenths found just once. Sequenced sample: PBMCs. The receptors shown here come from a man aged 40-49 years with head and neck cancer.

V usage is TRBV30 and J usage is TRBJ1-1; D unclear. Deletions cut 6 bases from V and 0 bases from J, with 8 bases between. The CDR3 consists of 12 residues. Germline V gene data show CDR1 as GTSNPN and CDR2 as SVGIG (reference sequence). This CDR3 reads CACRRVNTEAFF. In DNA, the CDR3 is TGTGCCTGTAGGAGGGTGAACACTGAAGCTTTCTTT.

The genes are TRBV5-1 and TRBJ1-2; D call uncertain. Per the germline V gene, CDR1 is SGHRS and CDR2 is YFSETQ. Trimming stripped 6 bases from V and 6 bases from J, with 18 bases between. The CDR3 sequence is 14 residues long. CDR3 nucleotide sequence: TGCGCCAGCACTTCGGGGATCCGGTCCCATGGCTACACCTTC. This encodes CASTSGIRSHGYTF.

This clone turned up a few times. V gene TRBV19 combines with J gene TRBJ1-4, with 7 bases matching TRBD1. CDR3 length equals 14 residues. V lost 10 bases, J lost 4 bases, and 9 bases stayed unmatched. Germline-derived CDR1 and CDR2 are LNHDA and SQIVND (reference sequence). In nucleotides, the CDR3 is TGTGCCACCCAACAGACAGGGAATAATGAAAAACTGTTTTTT. Translation gives CATQQTGNNEKLFF.